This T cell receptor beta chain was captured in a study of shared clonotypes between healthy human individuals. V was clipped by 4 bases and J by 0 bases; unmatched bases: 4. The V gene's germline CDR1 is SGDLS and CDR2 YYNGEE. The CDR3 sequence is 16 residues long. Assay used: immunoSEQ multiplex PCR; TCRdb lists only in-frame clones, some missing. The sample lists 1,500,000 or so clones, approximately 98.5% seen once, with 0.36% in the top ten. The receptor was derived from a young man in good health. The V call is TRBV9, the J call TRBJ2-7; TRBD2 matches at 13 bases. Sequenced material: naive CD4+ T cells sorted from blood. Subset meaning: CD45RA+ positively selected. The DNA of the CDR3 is TGTGCCAGCAGCCCTCGACTAGCGGGAGGCTCCTACGAGCAGTACTTC. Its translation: CASSPRLAGGSYEQYF. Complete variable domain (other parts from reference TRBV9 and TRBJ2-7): DSGVTQTPKHLITATGQRVTLRCSPRSGDLSVYWYQQSLDQGLQFLIQYYNGEERAKGNILERFSAQQFPDLHSELNLSSLELGDSALYFCASSPRLAGGSYEQYFGPGTRLTVT.